A single sample is the source of the 19 T cell receptor beta chains below, sequenced in a study of T cells after yellow fever vaccination. TCRdb re-derived calls from the 5' RACE reads in MiXCR, one entry per CDR3 protein. This table has some 560,000 distinct CDR3 sequences, around 21% appearing once. Sample: PBMCs, taken 15 days after the yellow fever booster vaccination. The receptors were gathered from a man younger than 45 who received the YFV17D yellow fever vaccine.

Only a few counts were recorded for this clonotype. V and J are TRBV7-2 and TRBJ2-4; D remains unclear. The CDR3 covers 13 residues. Trimming pared 5 bases from V and 3 bases from J, leaving 8 bases between. Germline loops: CDR1 SGHTA, CDR2 FQGNSA. DNA of the CDR3: TGTGCCAGCAGCCGTAGTGTCAAAAACATTCAGTACTTC. Its protein product is CASSRSVKNIQYF.

This clonotype has just a few counts. The chain carries TRBV9 and TRBJ2-7; perhaps TRBD2 as D (6 bases). This CDR3 is 15 amino acids long. The V gene lost 0 bases and the J gene lost 4 bases, with 14 bases spanning the gap. Germline CDR1 SGDLS, CDR2 YYNGEE. DNA for the CDR3: TGTGCCAGCAGCGTAGGCGGGACTCCGCTTTACGAGCAGTACTTC. Translated: CASSVGGTPLYEQYF. Full variable domain (rest looked up from reference TRBV9 and TRBJ2-7): DSGVTQTPKHLITATGQRVTLRCSPRSGDLSVYWYQQSLDQGLQFLIQYYNGEERAKGNILERFSAQQFPDLHSELNLSSLELGDSALYFCASSVGGTPLYEQYFGPGTRLTVT.

A few counts support this clonotype. The chain has TRBV10-3 and TRBJ2-7; D assignment may be TRBD1 or TRBD2 (5 bases each). Trimming stripped 11 bases from V and 6 bases from J, with 23 bases between. CDR1 is ENHRY and CDR2 is SYGVKD in the germline V gene. The CDR3 runs 14 residues. The CDR3 coding sequence is TGTGCCTCCCGCCGGGACCCAGAGGTACTCGAGCAGTACTTC. Its protein is CASRRDPEVLEQYF.

The chain links TRBV20-1 to TRBJ2-4; D is undetermined. This CDR3 contains 13 residues. CDR1 and CDR2 (germline): DFQATT, SNEGSKA (reference sequence). V shed 1 base and J shed 5 bases, with 9 bases lying between them. CDR3 coding DNA: TGCAGTGCTAGAGGGTTAGCAGAAAACATTCAGTACTTC. Protein: CSARGLAENIQYF.

This clonotype was detected only a few times. The chain carries TRBV28 and TRBJ2-5; maybe TRBD1 (5 bases). V dropped 7 bases and J dropped 4 bases, with 13 bases sitting between them. Looked up from germline, CDR1 is MDHEN and CDR2 is SYDVKM. The CDR3 sequence is 13 residues long. The CDR3 DNA is TGTGCCAGCAAAGGGGCGACAGTAGAGACCCAGTACTTC. Encoded protein: CASKGATVETQYF.

J is TRBJ2-7 and V is TRBV27; D not resolved. The CDR3 has 14 amino acids. Germline V gene lookup returns CDR1 MNHEY and CDR2 SMNVEV (reference sequence). Trimming removed 5 bases at V and 3 bases at J, with 14 bases between. For the CDR3, the DNA is TGTGCCAGCAGTGCAAGAGGTGGTATCTACGAGCAGTACTTC. This encodes CASSARGGIYEQYF.

The rearrangement joins TRBV5-4 to TRBJ2-1, with TRBD2 matching over 8 bases. Germline lookup yields CDR1 SGHNT and CDR2 YYREEE (reference sequence). V trimming: 0 bases; J trimming: 4 bases; junction bases outside the gene matches: 6. The CDR3 runs to 16 residues. This chain's CDR3 is CASSLAPGGGYNEQFF. CDR3 bases: TGTGCCAGCAGCTTGGCTCCGGGGGGGGGATACAATGAGCAGTTCTTC.

This sequence joins TRBV12-3 or TRBV12-4 and TRBJ2-3; 10 bases are shared with TRBD1. V gave up 6 bases and J gave up 6 bases; unmatched junction bases: 12. The CDR3 consists of 16 residues. The CDR3 region is CASSHLDRGLRDTQYF. The CDR3 DNA reads as TGTGCCAGCAGCCACCTTGACAGGGGGCTGCGCGATACGCAGTATTTT.

This chain connects TRBV12-3 or TRBV12-4 to TRBJ2-1; tentative D call: TRBD2 (6 bases). The CDR3 is 14 residues long. V shed 8 bases and J shed 4 bases, with 15 bases lying between them. CDR3 sequence reads: CASSGLNKYNEQFF. The CDR3 DNA reads TGTGCCAGCTCGGGACTGAACAAATACAATGAGCAGTTCTTC.

This clonotype was observed a few times. The gene calls are TRBV7-6 and TRBJ1-1; no clear D. This CDR3 is 17 amino acids long. The germline V and J ends were trimmed by 1 base and 0 bases, with 15 bases remaining between them. Germline CDR1 is SGHVS and CDR2 is FNYEAQ. The CDR3 is CASSLEAGFSVNTEAFF. CDR3 nucleotides: TGTGCCAGCAGCTTAGAAGCTGGGTTTTCGGTGAACACTGAAGCTTTCTTT.

This clonotype was counted many times. The rearrangement joins TRBV27 to TRBJ2-7; 7 bases fit TRBD1. Germline trimming cut 6 bases from V and 3 bases from J; bases unmatched to any gene: 5. The CDR3 loop spans 13 amino acids. Germline CDR1 MNHEY, CDR2 SMNVEV (reference sequence). DNA for the CDR3: TGTGCCAGCAGGACGGACAGGAACTACGAGCAGTACTTC. Translating gives CASRTDRNYEQYF.

This clonotype was observed a few times. This chain connects TRBV29-1 to TRBJ2-1, with D possibly being TRBD2 (5 bases). The CDR3 extends over 14 amino acids. CDR1 is SQVTM and CDR2 is ANQGSEA in the germline V gene. V gave up 0 bases and J gave up 3 bases, with 9 bases separating them. CDR3 DNA: TGCAGCGTTGAAGATTCTAGCCTCTACAATGAGCAGTTCTTC. The encoded protein is CSVEDSSLYNEQFF.

The chain is built from TRBV15 and TRBJ2-4; D may be TRBD2 (6 bases). CDR1 and CDR2 (germline): LNHNV, YYDKDF (reference sequence). The CDR3 has 16 amino acids. The germline V and J ends were trimmed by 4 bases and 2 bases, with 15 bases remaining between them. The CDR3 loop is CATSTTTSFSKNIQYF. Here the CDR3 DNA reads TGTGCCACCAGCACCACCACTAGCTTTTCCAAAAACATTCAGTACTTC.

This chain connects TRBV10-3 to TRBJ2-5; 13 nucleotides line up with TRBD2. Trimming removed 5 bases from V and 4 bases from J; junction bases left unmatched: 19. Germline V gene data show CDR1 as ENHRY and CDR2 as SYGVKD. The CDR3 covers 20 residues. This CDR3 reads CAISSAGTSGARFSRETQYF. CDR3 bases: TGTGCCATCAGTTCAGCCGGGACTAGCGGGGCGCGGTTCTCAAGAGAGACCCAGTACTTC.

This rearrangement joins TRBV5-1 to TRBJ2-1; 11 bases align to TRBD2. Losses at the gene ends were 4 bases for V and 6 bases for J; bases not matched to a gene: 3. This CDR3 comprises 14 residues. Germline values: CDR1 SGHRS, CDR2 YFSETQ. The CDR3 reads CASSTGTSGNEQFF. The CDR3 nucleotides read TGCGCCAGCAGCACCGGGACTAGCGGCAATGAGCAGTTCTTC.

J is TRBJ1-2 and V is TRBV19; D is ambiguous. V was shortened by 1 base and J by 4 bases, with 16 bases between the two germline ends. CDR1 is LNHDA and CDR2 is SQIVND in the germline V gene (reference sequence). The CDR3 has 16 amino acids. CDR3 residues: CASSIGVGSPGYGYTF. CDR3 coding DNA: TGTGCCAGTAGTATAGGTGTGGGGAGCCCGGGCTATGGCTACACCTTC.

This sequence joins TRBV29-1 and TRBJ1-2; 8 positions agree with TRBD1. Germline CDR1 SQVTM, CDR2 ANQGSEA. After removal of 7 bases from V and 4 bases from J, the junction contained 11 bases not matched to a gene. The CDR3 is 14 residues long. CDR3 in DNA: TGCAGCGCTTCTCCTACCCAGGGGGCCTATGGCTACACCTTC. This sequence encodes CSASPTQGAYGYTF. Filled out from reference TRBV29-1 and TRBJ1-2, the complete variable domain reads SAVISQKPSRDICQRGTSLTIQCQVDSQVTMMFWYRQQPGQSLTLIATANQGSEATYESGFVIDKFPISRPNLTFSTLTVSNMSPEDSSIYLCSASPTQGAYGYTFGSGTRLTVV.

This clonotype has just a few counts. The V and J genes are TRBV7-9 and TRBJ2-7; 8 nucleotides agree with TRBD1. CDR1 and CDR2 from the germline V gene are SEHNR and FQNEAQ (reference sequence). The ends lost 6 bases at V and 5 bases at J; junction bases unmatched: 6. The CDR3 has 13 amino acids. CDR3 protein: CASSFQGADEQYF. In nucleotides, the CDR3 is TGTGCCAGCAGTTTTCAGGGGGCTGACGAGCAGTACTTC.

The chain couples TRBV20-1 to TRBJ1-1; 9 bases map to TRBD1. Trimming removed 5 bases from V and 1 base from J; junction bases left unmatched: 8. This CDR3 comprises 15 residues. Germline CDR1 and CDR2: DFQATT and SNEGSKA (reference sequence). CDR3 nucleotide sequence: TGCAGTGCTCCGGACAGGGGACGATGGAACACTGAAGCTTTCTTT. It is translated as CSAPDRGRWNTEAFF.